This T cell receptor beta chain was captured in a study of neurological immune-mediated disorders. Study-level points and caveats: The most TCR clonal expansion was seen in HTLV-1-associated myelopathy, whereas the least was seen in multiple sclerosis, below the level in healthy controls. It was the repertoires of 18 of 34 multiple sclerosis patients that phylogenetic grouping placed in one related-CDR3 cluster, which is a possible signature.

For the unsorted libraries, 2 million PBMCs stored at -80 C served as input. This clonotype has a count of ten or more. Its cognate antigen is unknown. The making of cDNA relied on 5'RACE with 10-nucleotide random UMIs. TCRdb itself ran the 5' RACE reads through MiXCR, one entry per CDR3 protein. The sample includes nearly 60,000 distinct CDR3 sequences, 3% to 4% seen only once; the top ten take 7.1%. Trimming cost V 5 bases and J 3 bases, with 4 bases left between them. CDR1 is SEHNR, CDR2 FQNEAQ, per germline (reference sequence). The CDR3 contains 11 residues. The V and J genes are TRBV7-9 and TRBJ2-5, with no clear D. The sequence was collected from a woman in her sixties or seventies with multiple sclerosis. Material for sequencing was PBMCs. The CDR3, as DNA: TGTGCCAGCAGCCGCAAAGAGACCCAGTACTTC. Its translation is CASSRKETQYF.